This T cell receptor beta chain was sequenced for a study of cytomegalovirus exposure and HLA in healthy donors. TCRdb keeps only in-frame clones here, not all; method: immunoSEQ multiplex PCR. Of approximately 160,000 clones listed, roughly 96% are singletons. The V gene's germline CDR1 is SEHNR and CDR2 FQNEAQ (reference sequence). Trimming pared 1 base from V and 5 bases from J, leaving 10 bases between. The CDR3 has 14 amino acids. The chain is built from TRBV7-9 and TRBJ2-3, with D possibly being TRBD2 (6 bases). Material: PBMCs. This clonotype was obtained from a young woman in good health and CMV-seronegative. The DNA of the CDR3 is TGTGCCAGCAGCTTAGGGGGGGTCGGAGATACGCAGTATTTT. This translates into CASSLGGVGDTQYF.